These T cell receptor beta chains were read from a single sample in a study of blood T cell repertoires in COVID-19. This table comes from immunoSEQ multiplex PCR, and its TCRdb copy is limited to in-frame clones, with some not included. The sample holds approximately 94,000 clones; more than 65% are singletons and the top ten take roughly 25%. The sequenced sample was peripheral blood. These receptor sequences come from a man in his sixties with acute or convalescent COVID-19. The CDR3 runs from the conserved cysteine through the conserved F or W. The D gene is left open where the match is weak. Part of the rows lack a size; the others show once, few, many or a class for expanded clones.

v_call	clone_size	j_call	d_call	cdr3_nt	cdr3_aa
TRBV6-5	few	TRBJ1-6	.	TGTGCCAGCAGTCTGGCGGGGACCTATAATTCACCCCTCCACTTT	CASSLAGTYNSPLHF
TRBV18	.	TRBJ2-1	TRBD1	TGTGCCAGCTCAATCAGGGGGACAGTATACAATGAGCAGTTCTTC	CASSIRGTVYNEQFF
TRBV11-2	few	TRBJ1-4	.	TGTGCCAGCAGCCCCCGACAACGGGAGGGTGAAAAACTGTTTTTT	CASSPRQREGEKLFF
TRBV4-2	.	TRBJ1-3	TRBD1	TGTGCCAGCAGCCCCCGAATTGGGAATAACGGCAGGGGGCCCGGAAACACCATATATTTT	CASSPRIGNNGRGPGNTIYF
TRBV5-4	.	TRBJ1-6	TRBD1	TGTGCCAGCAGCCCGGGAGGGACAGGGGGCTCCTATAATTCACCCCTCCACTTT	CASSPGGTGGSYNSPLHF
TRBV18	.	TRBJ1-2	.	TGTGCCAGCTCACTGGACTTGAACGGCTACACCTTC	CASSLDLNGYTF
TRBV14	once	TRBJ2-1	TRBD2	TGTGCCAGCAGCCAAGCCCGGGGGGGCCACAATGAGCAGTTCTTC	CASSQARGGHNEQFF
TRBV29-1	.	TRBJ1-2	TRBD1	TGCAGCGTTGAATCTCAGGCGACAGGGCACGGCTACACCTTC	CSVESQATGHGYTF
TRBV5-5	.	TRBJ1-1	TRBD1	TGTGCCAGCACCTGGGACAGAGCTATGGACACTGAAGCTTTCTTT	CASTWDRAMDTEAFF
TRBV11-2	.	TRBJ2-1	TRBD2	TGTGCCAGCAGCCTAGCGGGGAGATACAATGAGCAGTTCTTC	CASSLAGRYNEQFF
TRBV7-6	.	TRBJ1-1	TRBD1	TGTGCCAGCAGCTTATCTTTTGGGCCAGGGGGCGGCGGTGATACTGAAGCTTTCTTT	CASSLSFGPGGGGDTEAFF
TRBV3-1/TRBV3-2	.	TRBJ1-5	.	TGTGCCAGCAGCCAGTGGACAGAACCAAATCAGCCCCAGCATTTT	CASSQWTEPNQPQHF
TRBV7-9	.	TRBJ2-2	TRBD1	TGTGCCAGCAGCTGGAGGACAGGGGCAAACACCGGGGAGCTGTTTTTT	CASSWRTGANTGELFF
TRBV28	.	TRBJ1-5	.	TGTGCCAGCAGAATATCCGGGAAACCCCAGCATTTT	CASRISGKPQHF
TRBV7-9	.	TRBJ2-5	TRBD2	TGTGCCAGCAGCTTATCCGCGGGGGGTTATCAAGAGACCCAGTACTTC	CASSLSAGGYQETQYF
TRBV3-1/TRBV3-2	.	TRBJ2-1	TRBD2	TGTGCCAGCAGCCAAGAAAGGGCTAGCGGGTCTTTTCTAGAGGTGGGTGAGCAGTTCTTC	CASSQERASGSFLEVGEQFF
TRBV5-1	.	TRBJ2-1	.	TGCGCCAGCAGCTTAGCTATCGCCTCCTACAATGAGCAGTTCTTC	CASSLAIASYNEQFF
TRBV5-6	once	TRBJ1-2	.	TGTGCCAGCAGCGCGGGACGATCTAACTATGGCTACACCTTC	CASSAGRSNYGYTF
TRBV5-1	once	TRBJ1-3	.	TGCGCCAGCCGCGAAAGGGGGAACTCTGGAAACACCATATATTTT	CASRERGNSGNTIYF
TRBV7-8	.	TRBJ1-1	.	TGTGCCAGCTTCAGGGGTTTTGGCAACACTGAAGCTTTCTTT	CASFRGFGNTEAFF
TRBV12-3/TRBV12-4	.	TRBJ1-5	TRBD1	TGTGCCAGCAGTCCGACAGGGGGTCTGACCCAGCATTTT	CASSPTGGLTQHF
TRBV5-1	.	TRBJ1-1	.	TGCGCCAGCAGCTTGGTTACAGGGACGAACACTGAAGCTTTCTTT	CASSLVTGTNTEAFF
TRBV7-9	once	TRBJ2-5	.	TGTGCCAGCAGCCCAGGGGATGGGCTGTACCAAGAGACCCAGTACTTC	CASSPGDGLYQETQYF
TRBV27	.	TRBJ1-6	.	TGTGCCAGCAGTTCTACAGGGATTATCTATAATTCACCCCTCCACTTT	CASSSTGIIYNSPLHF
TRBV28	.	TRBJ1-6	.	TGTGCCAGCAGCACCTATAATTCACCCCTCCACTTT	CASSTYNSPLHF
TRBV6-5	.	TRBJ1-4	.	TGTGCCAGCAGTTCGACACCCTCAAGGCATAATGAAAAACTGTTTTTT	CASSSTPSRHNEKLFF
TRBV7-2	.	TRBJ2-4	TRBD2	TGTGCCAGCAGCACCCAAGGTCGGGACTACTTAATAGCCAAAAACATTCAGTACTTC	CASSTQGRDYLIAKNIQYF
TRBV6-1	once	TRBJ1-2	.	TGTGCCAGCAGTGAAGCGCTGGGCCTCGCAGGTGGCTACACCTTC	CASSEALGLAGGYTF
TRBV15	.	TRBJ1-2	TRBD1	TGTGCCACCAGCAGAACCGGGACAGGGGTCTATGGCTACACCTTC	CATSRTGTGVYGYTF
TRBV19	.	TRBJ2-2	.	TGTGCCAGCGGGGGACAGTTCGCGAACACCGGGGAGCTGTTTTTT	CASGGQFANTGELFF
TRBV19	.	TRBJ1-5	.	TGTGCCAGTAGTAGCAGGGGTGGCAATCAGCCCCAGCATTTT	CASSSRGGNQPQHF
TRBV12-3/TRBV12-4	.	TRBJ1-1	.	TGTGCCAGCATCTCAACAGAGGGCACTGAAGCTTTCTTT	CASISTEGTEAFF
TRBV18	.	TRBJ1-4	.	TGTGCCAGCTCACAACTTAATGAAAAACTGTTTTTT	CASSQLNEKLFF
TRBV11-1	.	TRBJ2-5	.	TGTGCCAGCAGCCCTGACTATCACGAGACCCAGTACTTC	CASSPDYHETQYF
TRBV10-3	.	TRBJ1-2	.	TGTGCCATCAGTGAGGACAGGAACTATGGCTACACCTTC	CAISEDRNYGYTF
TRBV10-2	.	TRBJ2-1	TRBD2	TGCGCCAGCAGTGAGTCGGGGAGTAGCGGGGGTCCTAGGTCGGGGCAGTTCTTC	CASSESGSSGGPRSGQFF
TRBV9	.	TRBJ2-1	.	TGTGCCAGCAGCGCAGGTGGCAGCAACTCCTACAATGAGCAGTTCTTC	CASSAGGSNSYNEQFF
TRBV5-1	.	TRBJ2-2	.	TGCGCCAGCAGCCTCCGAGGAGGCACCGGGGAGCTGTTTTTT	CASSLRGGTGELFF
TRBV7-2	.	TRBJ1-4	.	TGTGCCAGCAGACCCCTTCGGGTTCCCGGGGAAAAACTGTTTTTT	CASRPLRVPGEKLFF
TRBV15	.	TRBJ2-3	TRBD2	TGTGCCACCAGCCCCGCTAGCGGCGGGGATACGCAGTATTTT	CATSPASGGDTQYF
TRBV4-3	.	TRBJ1-2	TRBD1	TGCGCCAGCAGCCAAGCTGGGACAGGGGGCGTGAGCTACACCTTC	CASSQAGTGGVSYTF
TRBV6-5	.	TRBJ1-6	.	TGTGCCAGCAGTTACTCGGGGACACATAATAATTCACCCCTCCACTTT	CASSYSGTHNNSPLHF
TRBV5-1	.	TRBJ2-5	TRBD2	TGCGCCAGCAGCCCAAGCGGGGTTGGAGAGACCCAGTACTTC	CASSPSGVGETQYF
TRBV4-2	.	TRBJ2-5	.	TGTGCCAGCAGTCCAGAGGGTGAGACCCAGTACTTC	CASSPEGETQYF
TRBV6-5	.	TRBJ1-2	.	TGTGCCAGCAGACTGACCCTAACGGGTGGCTACACCTTC	CASRLTLTGGYTF
TRBV3-1/TRBV3-2	.	TRBJ2-5	TRBD2	TGTGCCAGCAGCCTCGGACTAGGACAAGAGACCCAGTACTTC	CASSLGLGQETQYF
TRBV27	.	TRBJ1-5	.	TGTGCCGCCGGGGGTCAGCCCCAGCATTTT	CAAGGQPQHF
TRBV9	.	TRBJ1-4	TRBD1	TGTGCCAGCAGCGATGGGACAGGGAGGCATGAAAAACTGTTTTTT	CASSDGTGRHEKLFF
TRBV7-2	.	TRBJ2-1	TRBD2	TGTGCCAGCAGTCCCCGGGTAGCGGGGGGGCGAGATGAGCAGTTCTTC	CASSPRVAGGRDEQFF
TRBV29-1	.	TRBJ1-2	.	TGCAGCGTTGAAGATGGGGCAGGGGTAACTTTTAACTATGGCTACACCTTC	CSVEDGAGVTFNYGYTF
TRBV11-2	.	TRBJ2-3	.	TGTGCCAGCAGCCTAGCCTGGGAAGGGGCGAAAGATACGCAGTATTTT	CASSLAWEGAKDTQYF
TRBV28	once	TRBJ2-2	TRBD1	TGTGCCAGCAGTTTCCCCGGGACAGGGGGTTCCGGGGAGCTGTTTTTT	CASSFPGTGGSGELFF
TRBV7-2	.	TRBJ2-7	.	TGTGCCAGCAGCTTAGGGGCAGGGAACTACGAGCAGTACTTC	CASSLGAGNYEQYF
TRBV7-8	.	TRBJ2-3	TRBD2	TGTGCCAGCAGCCAGGGCGGACTAGCGGTATCTAGCACAGATACGCAGTATTTT	CASSQGGLAVSSTDTQYF
TRBV29-1	.	TRBJ1-2	TRBD1	TGCAGCGTTGAGTGGGACAGGGGAAGCTACACCTTC	CSVEWDRGSYTF
TRBV9	.	TRBJ2-2	.	TGTGCCAGCAGCGTAGGGCAAACGAACACCGGGGAGCTGTTTTTT	CASSVGQTNTGELFF